The 23 T cell receptor beta chains below all came from one sample that was sequenced in a study of T cells in Graves' hyperthyroidism and ophthalmopathy. Amplified TCR beta CDR3 regions derived from RNA transcripts. RT-PCR in the first round (using the HTBI primer set) targeted the TCR CDR3. Using its own MiXCR run on the multiplex PCR reads, TCRdb lists one record per CDR3 protein. The data contain under 350,000 distinct CDR3 sequences, around a sixth of them seen just once; the ten biggest clones take up 45% to 50%. Sequenced: blood. The origin of the receptors is a woman aged 45-59 years with Graves' hyperthyroidism.

In its sample, this clonotype was seen once. The rearrangement links TRBV20-1 to TRBJ2-1; 8 bases are a match to TRBD2. This CDR3 is built from 15 residues. V was pared by 1 base and J by 8 bases, with 10 bases of the junction left unmatched. The germline gives CDR1 DFQATT, CDR2 SNEGSKA (reference sequence). CDR3 DNA: TGCAGTGCTAGAGTCTCTACGGGGGGGGCCCATGAGCAGTTCTTC. Protein: CSARVSTGGAHEQFF.

This clonotype was seen more than once but under ten times. This rearrangement joins TRBV4-2 to TRBJ1-2, with D possibly being TRBD1 (5 bases). The V gene lost 2 bases and the J gene lost 5 bases, with 12 bases spanning the gap. The germline gives CDR1 LGHNA, CDR2 YNFKEQ. The CDR3 length is 14 residues. The CDR3 nucleotides read TGTGCCAGCAGCCAACAGGGTGAGGGTTATGGCTACACCTTC. Residues: CASSQQGEGYGYTF.

This clonotype was counted many times. The chain has TRBV12-3 or TRBV12-4 and TRBJ1-2, with D hard to call. The CDR3 extends over 13 amino acids. V lost 2 bases and J lost 8, with 12 bases in between. CDR3 protein: CASSLPPTGGYTF. CDR3 sequence (DNA): TGTGCCAGCAGTTTACCCCCGACGGGCGGCTACACCTTC.

This clonotype was recorded many times. The gene calls are TRBV28 and TRBJ1-1, with D uncertain. CDR3 length: 12 amino acids. V was trimmed by 5 bases and J by 7 bases, leaving 11 bases between them. CDR1 MDHEN and CDR2 SYDVKM come from the germline V gene. The CDR3 is CASSVHIREAFF. The CDR3, as DNA: TGTGCCAGCAGTGTCCACATCCGTGAAGCTTTCTTT.

Many counts were recorded for this clonotype. The chain uses TRBV5-1 and TRBJ2-3, with 7 bases lining up with TRBD1. Germline V gene sequence: CDR1 SGHRS, CDR2 YFSETQ. This CDR3 region has 14 residues. V lost 9 bases to trimming and J lost 2 bases; unmatched junction nucleotides: 9. The CDR3 DNA sequence: TGCGCCACCGCTACAGGGGATCCCACAGATACGCAGTATTTT. The encoded protein is CATATGDPTDTQYF.

The chain carries TRBV6-1 and TRBJ1-3, with no clear D. V was pared by 7 bases and J by 0 bases, with 7 bases between. Germline V gene lookup returns CDR1 MNHNS and CDR2 SASEGT. The CDR3 covers 13 residues. The DNA of the CDR3 is TGTGCCAGCAAAGTTGACTCTGGAAACACCATATATTTT. Protein product: CASKVDSGNTIYF.

Ten or more counts support this clonotype. The chain recombines TRBV28 with TRBJ1-5, with D unclear. CDR1 and CDR2 from the germline V gene are MDHEN and SYDVKM. This CDR3 spans 14 amino acids. Between the trimmed V and J ends, which lost 7 bases and 7 bases, there was a span of 17 bases. The CDR3, as DNA: TGTGCCAGCACCGAAGGGTGGGGTGGGCAGCCCCAGCATTTT. This sequence encodes CASTEGWGGQPQHF.

This clonotype was detected ten times or more. The chain joins TRBV28 to TRBJ2-2, with 8 positions matching TRBD2. The CDR3 is 19 amino acids. Germline values: CDR1 MDHEN, CDR2 SYDVKM. V was pared by 4 bases and J by 6 bases, with 19 bases of the junction left unmatched. For the CDR3, the DNA is TGTGCCAGCAGTTCGGCAGGGGTGAGGGAGCGGGAGCTCGCCGGGGAGCTGTTTTTT. Translation: CASSSAGVRERELAGELFF.

This clonotype was observed a few times. In DNA, the CDR3 is TGCGCCAGCAGCCTCGTTGTGGCGGGGGCCAACGTCCTGACTTTC. Its protein product is CASSLVVAGANVLTF. This chain joins TRBV5-1 and TRBJ2-6; D ambiguous. V gave up 4 bases and J gave up 4 bases, with 12 bases separating them. Germline lookup yields CDR1 SGHRS and CDR2 YFSETQ. The CDR3 runs to 15 residues.

This clonotype has more than one count but fewer than ten. The chain carries TRBV6-1 and TRBJ1-2, with 9 nucleotides matching TRBD1. CDR3 length equals 15 residues. The V gene end was trimmed by 6 bases and the J gene end by 4 bases; junction bases not matched to a gene: 9. Per the germline V gene, CDR1 is MNHNS and CDR2 is SASEGT. The DNA of the CDR3 is TGTGCCAGCAGAACAACCGGGACAGGGACCTATGGCTACACCTTC. It specifies CASRTTGTGTYGYTF.

The chain has TRBV28 and TRBJ1-5; 8 nucleotides line up with TRBD1. The CDR3 runs 14 residues. From germline, CDR1 is MDHEN and CDR2 SYDVKM. After removal of 5 bases from V and 7 bases from J, the junction contained 7 bases not matched to a gene. The CDR3 DNA is TGTGCCAGCAGTCCTCGGACAGGGCTGCAGCCCCAGCATTTT. Protein: CASSPRTGLQPQHF.

As to this clonotype: An end of the junction does not agree with germline; a read error may underlie this. The rearrangement joins TRBV2 to TRBJ1-5, with D perhaps TRBD1 (6 bases). The CDR3 consists of 15 residues. Germline V CDR1 and CDR2: SNHLY, FYNNEI. CDR3 protein: CASSVTQGAKEPQRF. DNA of the CDR3: TGTGCCAGCAGTGTGACACAGGGTGCCAAGGAGCCCCAGCGTTTT.

This clonotype was seen a few times. The genes are TRBV7-8 and TRBJ1-4; D is ambiguous. The V and J ends lost 6 bases and 6 bases respectively, with 11 bases between them. The germline gives CDR1 SGHVS, CDR2 FQNEAQ. CDR3 length: 13 residues. The CDR3 DNA follows: TGTGCCAGCAGACCAGAATCGGATGAAAAACTGTTTTTT. It specifies CASRPESDEKLFF.

This clonotype came up many times. The rearrangement uses TRBV28 and TRBJ2-3; the D call may be TRBD1 or TRBD2 (5 bases each). The V end was cut by 5 bases, the J end by 2 bases, with 17 bases between. The germline gives CDR1 MDHEN, CDR2 SYDVKM. The CDR3 runs to 16 residues. CDR3 loop: CASSGRGVGHTDTQYF. CDR3 coding DNA: TGTGCCAGCAGTGGTAGAGGGGTTGGGCACACAGATACGCAGTATTTT.

In this sample, this clonotype turned up many times. The chain joins TRBV12-3 or TRBV12-4 to TRBJ2-3, with TRBD2 identical over 9 bases. This CDR3 is built from 15 residues. The V segment lost 6 bases and the J segment 3 bases; nucleotides outside the gene matches: 7. As DNA, the CDR3 is TGTGCCAGCAGACCCAGCGGGAGGATGACAGATACGCAGTATTTT. Translation gives CASRPSGRMTDTQYF.

This clonotype appeared many times. The CDR3 DNA follows: TGTGCCAGCAGCTTAGTTAGGGGCCGTGGCGAGCAGTACTTC. Amino acid sequence: CASSLVRGRGEQYF. The rearrangement joins TRBV7-8 to TRBJ2-7; TRBD1 might be the D (5 bases). The V and J ends lost 1 base and 6 bases respectively, with 13 bases between them. CDR3 size: 14 residues. Germline CDR1 is SGHVS and CDR2 is FQNEAQ. The whole variable domain, filled in from reference TRBV7-8 and TRBJ2-7, reads GAGVSQSPRYKVAKRGQDVALRCDPISGHVSLFWYQQALGQGPEFLTYFQNEAQLDKSGLPSDRFFAERPEGSVSTLKIQRTQQEDSAVYLCASSLVRGRGEQYFGPGTRLTVT.

The rearrangement links TRBV19 to TRBJ1-1; D unresolved. The CDR3 has 14 residues. The germline V and J ends were trimmed by 4 bases and 7 bases, with 16 bases remaining between them. Germline V gene sequence: CDR1 LNHDA, CDR2 SQIVND (reference sequence). The CDR3 protein is CASSTSTRKHEAFF. As DNA, the CDR3 is TGTGCCAGTAGTACCTCGACAAGAAAACATGAAGCTTTCTTT.

In this sample, this clonotype turned up many times. This chain joins TRBV27 and TRBJ2-7; 9 nucleotides line up with TRBD1. The V and J ends lost 5 bases and 3 bases, in that order; junction bases with no gene match: 5. Per the germline V gene, CDR1 is MNHEY and CDR2 is SMNVEV (reference sequence). The CDR3 contains 14 residues. The CDR3 DNA sequence: TGTGCCAGCAGTCCGTGGGACAGGGTCTACGAGCAGTACTTC. Translated, it gives CASSPWDRVYEQYF.

The V call is TRBV4-1, the J call TRBJ1-2; the match to TRBD1 covers 9 bases. The CDR3 covers 15 residues. Unmatched junction bases numbered 4, after V lost 0 bases and J lost 5 bases. The germline V gene encodes CDR1 MGHRA and CDR2 YSYEKL. CDR3 DNA sequence: TGCGCCAGCAGCCAAGATATGGGACAGGGATATGGCTACACCTTC. Amino acids: CASSQDMGQGYGYTF.

This clonotype was seen repeatedly, ten times or more. The chain is built from TRBV12-5 and TRBJ1-1; 7 nucleotides align to TRBD1. Trimming took 7 bases from V and 7 from J; bases not matched to a gene: 9. The CDR3 is made up of 13 amino acids. Germline CDR1 is LGHNT and CDR2 is FRNRAP. CDR3 in amino acids: CASAFDRAYEAFF. In nucleotides, the CDR3 is TGTGCTAGTGCCTTCGACAGGGCCTATGAAGCTTTCTTT.

This clonotype was observed a handful of times. V and J are TRBV11-2 and TRBJ2-2, with 7 nucleotides matching TRBD1. Germline V gene sequence: CDR1 SGHAT, CDR2 FQNNGV. CDR3 length: 15 residues. V shed 7 bases, J shed 4 bases, and the junction held 9 bases outside the gene matches. This CDR3 reads CASNTGAVGTGELFF. For the CDR3, the DNA is TGTGCCAGCAACACAGGGGCGGTCGGCACCGGGGAGCTGTTTTTT.

The genes are TRBV7-9 and TRBJ1-2; D ambiguous. The CDR3 contains 12 residues. Trimming took 5 bases from V and 5 from J, leaving 9 bases between them. Germline lookup yields CDR1 SEHNR and CDR2 FQNEAQ (reference sequence). The CDR3 nucleotides are TGTGCCAGCAGCCATACCCTTTATGGCTACACCTTC. As protein: CASSHTLYGYTF. Variable domain in full (rest from reference TRBV7-9 and TRBJ1-2): DTGVSQNPRHKITKRGQNVTFRCDPISEHNRLYWYRQTLGQGPEFLTYFQNEAQLEKSRLLSDRFSAERPKGSFSTLEIQRTEQGDSAMYLCASSHTLYGYTFGSGTRLTVV.

This clonotype was observed many times. The rearrangement links TRBV12-3 or TRBV12-4 to TRBJ1-4; a possible D gene is TRBD1 (5 bases). Trimming shortened V by 6 bases and J by 7 bases, and 15 bases separated the two germline ends. This CDR3 comprises 14 residues. CDR3 sequence reads: CASSPGSQAEKLFF. Written as DNA, the CDR3 is TGTGCCAGCAGCCCAGGGAGTCAGGCTGAAAAACTGTTTTTT.